This T cell receptor beta chain came from a study of T-cell reconstitution after alpha-beta-depleted transplantation in children. TCRbeta library construction was performed incorporating unique molecular identifiers. MiXCR, applied by TCRdb to the PCR reads, yields one record per CDR3 protein. There are roughly 590,000 distinct CDR3 sequences in the sample; approximately 15% occur only once, and approximately 1.1% lies in the top ten. V dropped 10 bases and J dropped 7 bases, with 14 bases sitting between them. Germline lookup yields CDR1 MDHEN and CDR2 SYDVKM. CDR3 length: 11 residues. There are many counts of this clonotype.

The sequence came from a human donor who donated a stem cell graft to a child with acute myeloid leukemia. Specimen: PBMCs from the stem cell graft donor, collected from the stem cell graft. The chain is built from TRBV28 and TRBJ2-7, with D unclear. The CDR3 coding sequence is TGTGCCACCTCGTGGAGATGGGAGCAGTACGTC. Protein product: CATSWRWEQYV.